Reported below is one T cell receptor (beta chain). Its antigen is not yet known. Qualities for individual bases were not recorded, and no much larger clone is one base off. Genomic DNA was extracted with the Qiagen DNeasy kit from unsorted PBMCs and from negatively selected CD4+ and CD8+ fractions. TCR beta CDR3 regions were amplified by immunoSEQ multiplex PCR using primers annealing to V and J segments. A synthetic immune receptor repertoire was used to minimize amplification bias, and any residual bias was removed computationally once sequencing was done. The original methods were these. Custom Python scripts were used to quantify repertoire diversity as the Shannon entropy index. Unsorted, CD4+ and CD8+ repertoires were examined separately, except in combined analyses, for which CD4+ and CD8+ sequences were merged in silico. Clonal expansion was defined as a frequency increase of at least 2-fold after treatment compared with C1D1, and clones undetected at baseline were assigned a pseudocount of 0.5. Clones with 0 or 1 copy at C1D1 were defined as singleton clones, while clones with 2 or more copies were defined as non-singleton clones. Clones expanded in unsorted samples were annotated as CD4+, CD8+ or unknown by matching protein sequences in sorted samples from the same patient. Wilcoxon tests were applied to paired samples to test diversity changes from C1D1 to C4D1. TCRdb took over this immuneACCESS table, retaining in-frame rearrangements with V and J assigned. Such tables are incomplete; in checked studies, under half of the missing clones stem from an unresolved V gene, and the remainder is unexplained. That table is the source of V, J and clone size, and D and trimming were worked out from the DNA. This sample holds more than 3,500 clones; about 90% were observed only once. Of the sample, about 28% is held by the ten largest clones.

This sample is drawn from a study of PD-1 blockade in classical Hodgkin lymphoma (dated by TCRdb to the early 2020s). For the wider study: Nivolumab dosing was 3 mg/kg intravenously every 2 weeks, continuing until either disease progression or unacceptable toxicity. A peripheral blood immune signature of response to PD-1 blockade in classical Hodgkin lymphoma was defined using TCR beta sequencing and CyTOF.

Study-wide findings and limitations: Baseline TCR diversity was reported to be lower in newly diagnosed patients than in healthy donors and to be lower still in relapsed/refractory patients. Lower diversity was observed in patients in whom nivolumab was started less than 1 year after ASCT, and these patients were excluded from later analyses so that confounding by immune reconstitution would be avoided. Only a single clinical trial cohort was studied, and what caused the repertoire differences, possibly disease activity or prior therapy, remained undefined. By C4D1, a significant rise was seen in CD4+ TCR diversity but not in CD8+ TCR diversity (p=0.0027 vs p=0.16), and the rise was most apparent among complete responders (p=0.02). Trial patients with a complete response had baseline diversity similar to that of newly diagnosed patients, while partial responders and progressors had significantly lower diversity.

The CDR3 has 17 amino acids, counting the end cysteine and phenylalanine. Only CDR3 DNA is held: 51 bases, read in frame from base 1. CDR1 SEHNR and CDR2 FQNEAQ are derived from the germline V gene (reference sequence). From V the trimming removes 4 bases and from J it removes 5 bases, while the gene matches leave 11 bases of the junction unaccounted for. The time point label on this specimen signifies: cycle 1 day 1 (C1D1), immediately before nivolumab initiation. Every trial patient had relapsed after autologous stem cell transplantation, and cohorts A, B and C differed in prior brentuximab vedotin exposure. Using a Miltenyi CD4+ T cell isolation kit, CD4+ T cells were purified from thawed PBMCs through magnetic negative selection. The trial cohort was composed of some 57 patients with relapsed/refractory classical Hodgkin lymphoma, for whom complete response, partial response or progressive disease was recorded as best overall response. Single-agent nivolumab was administered to trial patients in the multi-cohort phase II CheckMate 205 trial. An independent review committee assessed best overall response using the 2007 International Working Group response criteria. Trial PBMCs were obtained immediately prior to nivolumab initiation (C1D1) and on therapy at cycle 2 day 1 and cycle 4 day 1. Peripheral blood was collected in 8 mL Vacutainer Cell Preparation Tubes, from which PBMCs were isolated by centrifugation and then cryopreserved. Purified CD4+ and CD8+ fractions were generated only in cases for which an additional PBMC sample was available. Magnetically labelled cells were removed on LS columns in a quadroMACS separator, and the flow-through was collected as the purified fraction.

This TCR was recovered from a human donor with classical Hodgkin lymphoma. The source was CD4+ T cells from blood, collected at baseline. The rearranged chain carries TRBV7-9 and TRBJ2-2, with 9 bases matching TRBD2. Here the CDR3 is given as CASSYRLAEVETGELFF. The DNA sequence is TGTGCCAGCAGCTACCGACTAGCGGAGGTAGAGACCGGGGAGCTGTTTTTT.